This T cell receptor (beta chain) derives from a study of blood T cells in healthy people across ages. Alongside a J-beta primer mix, a sample-barcoded 5' primer served in a second PCR lasting about 7 to 11 cycles. Paired-end reads containing CDR3 totaled no fewer than 3 million for each sample. TCRdb itself ran the 5' RACE reads through MiXCR, one entry per CDR3 protein. The sample records roughly 1.9 million distinct CDR3 sequences, about two fifths being singletons. General observations from the study: The percentage of naive T cells correlated strongly with TCR beta diversity.

This CDR3 contains 17 residues. Trimming cost V 3 bases and J 4 bases; bases outside gene matches: 5. Germline loops: CDR1 SEHNR, CDR2 FQNEAQ (reference sequence). This clonotype has a handful of counts. Its antigen remains unidentified. This chain connects TRBV7-9 to TRBJ2-3, with 15 positions matching TRBD2. The clonotype originates from a human donor in good health. The sample was blood. The CDR3, as DNA: TGTGCCAGCAGCTTCCCGGGACTAGCGGGGGGACCAGATACGCAGTATTTT. This translates into CASSFPGLAGGPDTQYF.